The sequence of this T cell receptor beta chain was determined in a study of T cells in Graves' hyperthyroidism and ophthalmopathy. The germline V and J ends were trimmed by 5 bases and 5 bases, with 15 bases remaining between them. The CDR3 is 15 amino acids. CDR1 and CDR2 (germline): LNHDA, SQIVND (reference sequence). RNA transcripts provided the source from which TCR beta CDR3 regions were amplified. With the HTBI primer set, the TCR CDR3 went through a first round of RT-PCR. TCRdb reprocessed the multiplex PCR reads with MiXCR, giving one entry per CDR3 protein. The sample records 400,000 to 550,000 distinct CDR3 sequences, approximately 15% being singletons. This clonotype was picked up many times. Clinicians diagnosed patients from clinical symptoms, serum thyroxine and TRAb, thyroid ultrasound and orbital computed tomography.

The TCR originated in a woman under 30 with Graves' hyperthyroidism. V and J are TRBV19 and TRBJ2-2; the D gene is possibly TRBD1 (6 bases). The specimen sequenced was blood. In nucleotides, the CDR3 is TGTGCCAGTAGTCCAGGAGGACAGTCTACCGGGGAGCTGTTTTTT. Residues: CASSPGGQSTGELFF. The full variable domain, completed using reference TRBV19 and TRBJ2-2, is DGGITQSPKYLFRKEGQNVTLSCEQNLNHDAMYWYRQDPGQGLRLIYYSQIVNDFQKGDIAEGYSVSREKKESFPLTVTSAQKNPTAFYLCASSPGGQSTGELFFGEGSRLTVL.